This T cell receptor (beta chain) is from a study of shared clonotypes between healthy human individuals. Overall study results and limits: Against clonotypes common to all four donors, non-shared ones had lower generation probabilities. What limited the represented genetic and exposure-history diversity was the small number of donors.

CD45RO-negative cells were positively selected for CCR7, leaving out terminally differentiated effector memory CD45RA+ cells. The germline CDR1 and CDR2 sequences are MDHEN and SYDVKM. Trimming shortened V by 5 bases and J by 6 bases, and 10 bases separated the two germline ends. The CDR3 length is 12 residues. The method was immunoSEQ multiplex PCR; TCRdb's version includes in-frame clones alone and lacks a portion of them. The sample holds around 620,000 clones, approximately 95% seen once. Concerning this clone itself: Its antigen is unidentified.

V and J are TRBV28 and TRBJ1-1; D is perhaps TRBD1 (6 bases). Sequencing was performed on naive CD8+ T cells sorted from blood. This TCR was recovered from a woman in her 30s in good health. The CDR3 bases are TGTGCCAGCAGTACAGGGTGGTCTGAAGCTTTCTTT. Its translation: CASSTGWSEAFF. Drawing the rest from reference TRBV28 and TRBJ1-1, the complete variable domain is DVKVTQSSRYLVKRTGEKVFLECVQDMDHENMFWYRQDPGLGLRLIYFSYDVKMKEKGDIPEGYSVSREKKERFSLILESASTNQTSMYLCASSTGWSEAFFGQGTRLTVV.